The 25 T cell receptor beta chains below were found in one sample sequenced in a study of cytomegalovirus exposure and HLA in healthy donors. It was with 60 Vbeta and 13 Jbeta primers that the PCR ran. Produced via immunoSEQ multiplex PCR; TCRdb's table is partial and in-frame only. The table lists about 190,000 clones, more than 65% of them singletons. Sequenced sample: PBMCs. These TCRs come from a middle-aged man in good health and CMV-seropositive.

CDR3 protein: CASTPRGEGYEQYF. The CDR3 DNA follows: TGTGCCAGCACCCCCCGGGGGGAGGGTTACGAGCAGTACTTC. The chain is built from TRBV6-6 and TRBJ2-7; 7 nucleotides match TRBD2. The germline V gene has CDR1 MNHNY and CDR2 SVGAGI (reference sequence). Trimming at V came to 7 bases and at J to 4 bases, leaving 10 bases not matched to a gene. The CDR3 has 14 amino acids.

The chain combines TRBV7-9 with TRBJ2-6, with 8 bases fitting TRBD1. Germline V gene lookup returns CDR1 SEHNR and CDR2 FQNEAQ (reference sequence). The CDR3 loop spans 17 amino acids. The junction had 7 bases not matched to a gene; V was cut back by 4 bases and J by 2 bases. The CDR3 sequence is CASSSGTGAAGANVLTF. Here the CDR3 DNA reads TGTGCCAGCAGCTCCGGGACAGGTGCAGCTGGGGCCAACGTCCTGACTTTC.

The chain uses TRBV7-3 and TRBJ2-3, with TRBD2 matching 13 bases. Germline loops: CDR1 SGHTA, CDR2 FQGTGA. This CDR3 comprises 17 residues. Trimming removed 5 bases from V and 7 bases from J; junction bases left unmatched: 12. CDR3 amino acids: CASSPYPRGLAGNTQYF. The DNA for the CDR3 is TGTGCCAGCAGCCCATACCCCCGGGGACTAGCGGGAAATACGCAGTATTTT. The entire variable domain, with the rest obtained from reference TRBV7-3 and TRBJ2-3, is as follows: GAGVSQTPSNKVTEKGKYVELRCDPISGHTALYWYRQSLGQGPEFLIYFQGTGAADDSGLPNDRFFAVRPEGSVSTLKIQRTERGDSAVYLCASSPYPRGLAGNTQYFGPGTRLTVL.

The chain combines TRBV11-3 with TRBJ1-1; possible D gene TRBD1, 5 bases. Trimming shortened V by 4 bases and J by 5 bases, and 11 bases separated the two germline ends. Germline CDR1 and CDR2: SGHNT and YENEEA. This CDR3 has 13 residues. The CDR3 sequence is CASSSQGRTEAFF. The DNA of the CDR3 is TGTGCCAGCAGCTCGCAGGGTAGAACTGAAGCTTTCTTT.

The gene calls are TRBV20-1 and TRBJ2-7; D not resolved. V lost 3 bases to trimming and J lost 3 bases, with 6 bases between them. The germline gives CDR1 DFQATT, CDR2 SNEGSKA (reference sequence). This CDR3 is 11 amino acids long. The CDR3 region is CSASPIYEQYF. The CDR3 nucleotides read TGCAGTGCTAGCCCAATCTACGAGCAGTACTTC.

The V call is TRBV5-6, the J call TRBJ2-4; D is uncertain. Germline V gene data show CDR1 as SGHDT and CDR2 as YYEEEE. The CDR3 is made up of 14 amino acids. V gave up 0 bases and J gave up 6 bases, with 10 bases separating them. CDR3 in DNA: TGTGCCAGCAGCTTGGGCGAGGCCGGAAACATTCAGTACTTC. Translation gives CASSLGEAGNIQYF.

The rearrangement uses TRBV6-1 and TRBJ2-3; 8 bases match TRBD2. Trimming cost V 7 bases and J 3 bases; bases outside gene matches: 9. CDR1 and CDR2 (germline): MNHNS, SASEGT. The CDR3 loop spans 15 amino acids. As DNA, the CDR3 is TGTGCCAGCACCGACCTGGGCGGGAGGACAGATACGCAGTATTTT. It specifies CASTDLGGRTDTQYF.

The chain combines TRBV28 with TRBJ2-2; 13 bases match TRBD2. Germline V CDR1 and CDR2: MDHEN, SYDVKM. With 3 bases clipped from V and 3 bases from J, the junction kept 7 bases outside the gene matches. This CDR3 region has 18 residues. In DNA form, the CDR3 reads TGTGCCAGCAGTTTCGGACTAGCGGGAGTTGTGTACACCGGGGAGCTGTTTTTT. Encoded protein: CASSFGLAGVVYTGELFF.

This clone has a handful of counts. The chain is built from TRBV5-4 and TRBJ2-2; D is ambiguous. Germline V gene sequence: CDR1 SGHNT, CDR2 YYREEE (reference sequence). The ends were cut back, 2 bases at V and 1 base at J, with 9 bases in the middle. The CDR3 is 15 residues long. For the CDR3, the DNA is TGTGCCAGCAGCTTCGCCCAGGTGAACACCGGGGAGCTGTTTTTT. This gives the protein CASSFAQVNTGELFF.

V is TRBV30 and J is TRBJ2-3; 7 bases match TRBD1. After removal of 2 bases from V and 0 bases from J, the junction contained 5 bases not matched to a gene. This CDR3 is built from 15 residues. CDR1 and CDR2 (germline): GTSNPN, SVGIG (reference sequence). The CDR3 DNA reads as TGTGCCTGGAGTAAAATGACAGGGAGCACAGATACGCAGTATTTT. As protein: CAWSKMTGSTDTQYF. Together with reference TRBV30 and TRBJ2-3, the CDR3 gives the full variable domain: SQTIHQWPATLVQPVGSPLSLECTVEGTSNPNLYWYRQAAGRGLQLLFYSVGIGQISSEVPQNLSASRPQDRQFILSSKKLLLSDSGFYLCAWSKMTGSTDTQYFGPGTRLTVL.

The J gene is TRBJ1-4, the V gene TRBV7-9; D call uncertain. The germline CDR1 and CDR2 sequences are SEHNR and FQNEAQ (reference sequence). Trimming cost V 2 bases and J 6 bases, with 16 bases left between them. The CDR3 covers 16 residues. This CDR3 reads CASSLWPKGGDEKLFF. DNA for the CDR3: TGTGCCAGCAGCTTATGGCCGAAGGGCGGGGATGAAAAACTGTTTTTT.

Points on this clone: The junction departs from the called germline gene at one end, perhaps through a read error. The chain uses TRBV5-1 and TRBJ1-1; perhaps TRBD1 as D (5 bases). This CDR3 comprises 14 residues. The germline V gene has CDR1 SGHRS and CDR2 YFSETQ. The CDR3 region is CASSPHQGFGEAFF. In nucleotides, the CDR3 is TGTGCCAGCAGCCCCCATCAGGGATTTGGTGAAGCTTTCTTT.

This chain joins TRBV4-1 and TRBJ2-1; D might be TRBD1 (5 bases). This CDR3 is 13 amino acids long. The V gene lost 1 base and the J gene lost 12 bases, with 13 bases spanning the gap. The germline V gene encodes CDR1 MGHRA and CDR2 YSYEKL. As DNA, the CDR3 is TGCGCCAGCAGCCAAGGTGAAGACAGACCGCAGTTCTTC. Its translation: CASSQGEDRPQFF.

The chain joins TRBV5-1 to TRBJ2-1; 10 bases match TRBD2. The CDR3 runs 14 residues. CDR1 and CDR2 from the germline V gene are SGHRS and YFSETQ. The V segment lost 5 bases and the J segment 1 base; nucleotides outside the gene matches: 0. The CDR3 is CASRTSGSYNEQFF. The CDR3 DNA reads TGCGCCAGCAGGACTAGCGGGTCCTACAATGAGCAGTTCTTC.

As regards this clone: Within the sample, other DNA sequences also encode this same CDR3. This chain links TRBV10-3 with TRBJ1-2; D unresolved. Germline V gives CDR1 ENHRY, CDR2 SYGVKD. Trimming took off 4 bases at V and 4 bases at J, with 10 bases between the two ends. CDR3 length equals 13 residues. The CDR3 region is CAISVTGGYGYTF. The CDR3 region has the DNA TGTGCCATCAGTGTAACGGGAGGCTATGGCTACACCTTC.

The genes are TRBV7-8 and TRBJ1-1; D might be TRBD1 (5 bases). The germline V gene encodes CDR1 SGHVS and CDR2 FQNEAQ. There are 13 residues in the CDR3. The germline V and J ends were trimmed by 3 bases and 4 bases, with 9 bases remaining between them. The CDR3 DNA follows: TGTGCCAGCAGCTTGGAGGGGTCCACTGAAGCTTTCTTT. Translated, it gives CASSLEGSTEAFF.

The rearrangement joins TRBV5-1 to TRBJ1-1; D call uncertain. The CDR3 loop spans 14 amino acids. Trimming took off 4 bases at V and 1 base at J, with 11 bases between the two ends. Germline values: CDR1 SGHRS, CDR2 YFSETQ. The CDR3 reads CASSLTVGNTEAFF. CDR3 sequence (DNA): TGCGCCAGCAGCCTGACTGTGGGGAACACTGAAGCTTTCTTT. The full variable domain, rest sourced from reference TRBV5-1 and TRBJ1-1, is KAGVTQTPRYLIKTRGQQVTLSCSPISGHRSVSWYQQTPGQGLQFLFEYFSETQRNKGNFPGRFSGRQFSNSRSEMNVSTLELGDSALYLCASSLTVGNTEAFFGQGTRLTVV.

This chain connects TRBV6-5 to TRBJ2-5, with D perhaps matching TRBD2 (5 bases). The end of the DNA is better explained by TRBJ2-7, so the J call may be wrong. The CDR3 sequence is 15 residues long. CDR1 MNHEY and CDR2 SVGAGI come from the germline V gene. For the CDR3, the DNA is TGTGCCAGCAGTTACTCGAGGCTAGCCGGCAACGAGCAGTACTTC. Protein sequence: CASSYSRLAGNEQYF.

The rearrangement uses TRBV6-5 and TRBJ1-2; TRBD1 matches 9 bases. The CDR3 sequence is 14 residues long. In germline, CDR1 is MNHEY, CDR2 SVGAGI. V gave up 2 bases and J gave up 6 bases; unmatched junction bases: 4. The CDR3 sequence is CASSYAQGADGYTF. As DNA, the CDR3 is TGTGCCAGCAGTTACGCACAGGGGGCTGATGGCTACACCTTC.

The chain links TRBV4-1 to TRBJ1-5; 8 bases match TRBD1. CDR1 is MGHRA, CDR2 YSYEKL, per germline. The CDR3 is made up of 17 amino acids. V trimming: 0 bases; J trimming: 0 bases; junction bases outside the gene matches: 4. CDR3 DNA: TGCGCCAGCAGCCAAGACCTGACAGGGGATAGCAATCAGCCCCAGCATTTT. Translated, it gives CASSQDLTGDSNQPQHF.

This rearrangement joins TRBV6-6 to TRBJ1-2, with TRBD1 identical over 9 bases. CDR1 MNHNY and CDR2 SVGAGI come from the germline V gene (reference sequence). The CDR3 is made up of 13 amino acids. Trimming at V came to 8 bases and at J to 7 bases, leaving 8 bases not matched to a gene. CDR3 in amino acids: CASSDRGMSGYTF. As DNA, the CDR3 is TGTGCCAGCTCGGACAGGGGTATGTCTGGCTACACCTTC.

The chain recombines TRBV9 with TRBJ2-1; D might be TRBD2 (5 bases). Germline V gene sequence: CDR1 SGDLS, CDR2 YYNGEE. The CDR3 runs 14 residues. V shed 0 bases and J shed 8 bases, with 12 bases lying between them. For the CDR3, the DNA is TGTGCCAGCAGCGTAGGGAGGCTTAGGGATGAGCAGTTCTTC. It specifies CASSVGRLRDEQFF.

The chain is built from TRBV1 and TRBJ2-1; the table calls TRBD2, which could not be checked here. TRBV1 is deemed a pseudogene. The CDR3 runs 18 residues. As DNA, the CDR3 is TGCACCAGCAGCCAATTAGTGACGGGAGACCTCCCCTCCAATGAGCAGTTCTTC. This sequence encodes CTSSQLVTGDLPSNEQFF.

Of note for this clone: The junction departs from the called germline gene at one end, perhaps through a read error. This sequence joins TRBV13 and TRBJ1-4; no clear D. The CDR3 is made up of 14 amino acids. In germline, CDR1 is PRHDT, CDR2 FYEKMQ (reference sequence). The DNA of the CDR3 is TGTGCCAGCAGCCTAGGACTGGGCGGGGAAAAACTGTTTTTT. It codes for CASSLGLGGEKLFF. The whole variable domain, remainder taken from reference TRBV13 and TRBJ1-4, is AAGVIQSPRHLIKEKRETATLKCYPIPRHDTVYWYQQGPGQDPQFLISFYEKMQSDKGSIPDRFSAQQFSDYHSELNMSSLELGDSALYFCASSLGLGGEKLFFGSGTQLSVL.

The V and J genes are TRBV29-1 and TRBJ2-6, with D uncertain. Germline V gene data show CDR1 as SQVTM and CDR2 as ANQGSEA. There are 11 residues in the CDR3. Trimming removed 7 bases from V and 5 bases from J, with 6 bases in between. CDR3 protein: CSALWANVLTF. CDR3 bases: TGCAGCGCCCTGTGGGCCAACGTCCTGACTTTC. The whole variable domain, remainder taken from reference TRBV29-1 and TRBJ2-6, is SAVISQKPSRDICQRGTSLTIQCQVDSQVTMMFWYRQQPGQSLTLIATANQGSEATYESGFVIDKFPISRPNLTFSTLTVSNMSPEDSSIYLCSALWANVLTFGAGSRLTVL.